In its sample, the clone carrying this T cell receptor (beta chain) was seen once. In the original analysis: Amplification from reference gene primers served as the basis for estimated nucleated cell counts. Assay: immunoSEQ multiplex PCR; the TCRdb copy retains only in-frame clones and omits some. The V and J calls and clone size were taken over from that table, and D and trimming were inferred from the DNA. The profile shows fewer than 300,000 clones, approximately 88% of them singletons. Trimming shortened V by 1 base and J by 0 bases, and 4 bases separated the two germline ends. CDR1 is MNHEY, CDR2 SMNVEV, per germline (reference sequence). The CDR3 totals 14 residues. The sample comes from a study of blood T cell repertoires in COVID-19. Across the study: Samples taken during acute and convalescent COVID-19 were collected in the United States, Italy and Spain. PBMCs, B-cell-depleted T cells, or T cells provided the cDNA or gDNA that made up the material.

The receptor was derived from a man aged 18 to 35 with active or convalescent COVID-19. This rearrangement joins TRBV27 to TRBJ1-5; D is ambiguous. Sequences were obtained from peripheral blood. DNA for the CDR3: TGTGCCAGCAGTTTATTGAGTAGCAATCAGCCCCAGCATTTT. Translating gives CASSLLSSNQPQHF.